The rows below give T cell receptor beta chains drawn from one sample of a study of blood T cells in healthy people across ages. MiXCR, applied by TCRdb to the 5' RACE reads, yields one record per CDR3 protein. The sample records 540,000 or so distinct CDR3 sequences, 24% being singletons. The same data also contributed to another study, on T cells of mothers and their children.

The sequencing sample was made of blood. These receptors were collected from a boy aged 10-17 years in good health. The CDR3 runs from the conserved cysteine through the conserved F or W. A D gene is named only where the DNA matches it firmly. Some rows mark clone size as missing; the rest say once, few, many or name a class of expanded clone.

CDR3 length | J gene | D gene | clone size | V gene | CDR3 protein | CDR3 DNA
13 | TRBJ2-3 | - | few | TRBV29-1 | CSGLAGSTDTQYF | TGCAGCGGTTTGGCGGGGTCCACAGATACGCAGTATTTT
14 | TRBJ2-1 | - | many | TRBV7-9 | CASSFSRENNEQFF | TGTGCCAGCAGCTTTTCCAGGGAAAACAATGAGCAGTTCTTC
13 | TRBJ2-3 | - | few | TRBV5-5 | CASSLSLSDTQYF | TGTGCCAGCAGCTTGAGCCTTTCGGATACGCAGTATTTT
15 | TRBJ2-7 | - | many | TRBV27 | CASSSAGAPTYEQYF | TGTGCCAGCAGTTCCGCAGGGGCGCCAACTTACGAGCAGTACTTC
15 | TRBJ2-7 | - | - | TRBV7-2 | CASSLGGHKISEQYF | TGTGCCAGCAGCTTAGGCGGCCATAAGATTTCCGAGCAGTACTTC
14 | TRBJ2-5 | - | many | TRBV10-3 | CAISGTSYQETQYF | TGTGCCATCAGCGGGACTTCGTACCAAGAGACCCAGTACTTC
11 | TRBJ1-1 | - | once | TRBV7-2 | CASSAPAEAFF | TGTGCCAGCAGCGCTCCAGCGGAAGCTTTCTTT
13 | TRBJ2-7 | TRBD2 | few | TRBV20-1 | CSALAGYSYEQYF | TGCAGTGCTCTAGCGGGCTACTCCTACGAGCAGTACTTC
13 | TRBJ1-1 | - | - | TRBV4-1 | CASSPKRYTEAFF | TGCGCCAGCAGCCCGAAAAGGTACACTGAAGCTTTCTTT
13 | TRBJ1-6 | - | - | TRBV7-2 | CASSLARGRPLHF | TGTGCCAGCAGCTTAGCGCGGGGTCGGCCCCTCCACTTT
15 | TRBJ2-5 | TRBD1 | - | TRBV7-9 | CASSLGRDREETQYF | TGTGCCAGCAGCTTAGGAAGGGACAGAGAAGAGACCCAGTACTTC
15 | TRBJ1-2 | TRBD1 | - | TRBV7-2 | CASSSRQGIWYGYTF | TGTGCCAGCAGCTCGCGACAGGGAATTTGGTATGGCTACACCTTC
15 | TRBJ2-5 | TRBD2 | few | TRBV27 | CASSLSAGGLETQYF | TGTGCCAGCAGTTTATCTGCGGGGGGGCTTGAGACCCAGTACTTC
13 | TRBJ2-2 | - | - | TRBV15 | CTTSREGTGELFF | TGTACCACCAGCAGAGAGGGCACCGGGGAGCTGTTTTTT
13 | TRBJ1-3 | - | - | TRBV28 | CASSSGSGTTIYF | TGTGCCAGCAGTTCCGGCTCTGGAACCACCATATATTTT
12 | TRBJ2-7 | TRBD2 | - | TRBV28 | CASTLASGEQYF | TGTGCCAGCACTTTAGCTAGCGGCGAGCAGTACTTC
15 | TRBJ2-7 | TRBD2 | - | TRBV20-1 | CSARGRVVGSYEQYF | TGCAGTGCTAGGGGGAGGGTAGTGGGATCCTACGAGCAGTACTTC
15 | TRBJ1-5 | - | - | TRBV12-3/TRBV12-4 | CASSLSQQGNQPQHF | TGTGCCAGCAGTTTATCCCAACAGGGCAATCAGCCCCAGCATTTT
16 | TRBJ1-3 | - | few | TRBV28 | CASSDPLGGSGNTIYF | TGTGCCAGCAGCGACCCCCTGGGGGGATCGGGAAACACCATATATTTT
15 | TRBJ2-1 | - | few | TRBV11-2 | CASSLVEGLGNEQFF | TGTGCCAGCAGCTTAGTTGAAGGTCTCGGCAATGAGCAGTTCTTC
15 | TRBJ2-1 | - | - | TRBV9 | CASSPPGLTSNEQFF | TGTGCCAGCAGCCCTCCCGGACTAACGTCGAATGAGCAGTTCTTC
12 | TRBJ1-5 | - | - | TRBV20-1 | CSARELDQPQHF | TGCAGTGCTAGGGAACTTGATCAGCCCCAGCATTTT
15 | TRBJ2-5 | TRBD2 | few | TRBV20-1 | CSARDLSGSGETQYF | TGCAGTGCTAGAGATCTGAGCGGGAGCGGCGAGACCCAGTACTTC
17 | TRBJ1-6 | TRBD1 | many | TRBV7-6 | CASSLEASGGHGSPLHF | TGTGCCAGCAGCTTAGAGGCCTCAGGGGGGCATGGTTCACCCCTCCACTTT
15 | TRBJ1-4 | TRBD1 | many | TRBV7-9 | CASSAPRQGREKLFF | TGTGCCAGCAGCGCACCCAGACAGGGACGAGAAAAACTGTTTTTT
15 | TRBJ2-1 | TRBD2 | once | TRBV4-3 | CASSQASGRVHEQFF | TGCGCCAGCAGCCAAGCGAGCGGGAGAGTCCATGAGCAGTTCTTC
13 | TRBJ2-2 | - | few | TRBV6-4 | CASSESNTGELFF | TGTGCCAGCAGTGAAAGTAACACCGGGGAGCTGTTTTTT
8 | TRBJ2-7 | - | - | TRBV28 | CASSFRGF | TGTGCCAGCAGTTTTAGGGGGTTC
15 | TRBJ1-3 | - | few | TRBV4-1 | CASSQPGTVGNTIYF | TGCGCCAGCAGCCAACCCGGGACGGTTGGAAACACCATATATTTT
13 | TRBJ2-3 | TRBD2 | few | TRBV28 | CAIGGARTDTQYF | TGTGCTATCGGGGGGGCCCGCACAGATACGCAGTATTTT
14 | TRBJ2-1 | TRBD2 | - | TRBV20-1 | CSARDIASGNEQFF | TGCAGTGCTAGAGATATCGCTAGCGGCAATGAGCAGTTCTTC
12 | TRBJ1-1 | - | few | TRBV28 | CASSTSYTEAFF | TGTGCCAGCAGCACTTCCTACACTGAAGCTTTCTTT
14 | TRBJ1-5 | - | - | TRBV28 | CASSSTYSNQPQHF | TGTGCCAGTAGCTCAACTTATAGCAATCAGCCCCAGCATTTT
19 | TRBJ2-1 | TRBD2 | - | TRBV6-1 | CASRARGSVAGGVENEQFF | TGTGCCAGCAGGGCCCGCGGTAGCGTAGCGGGAGGGGTTGAGAATGAGCAGTTCTTC
13 | TRBJ2-7 | - | - | TRBV7-9 | CASSSGRSDEQYF | TGTGCCAGCAGCTCGGGCCGATCGGACGAGCAGTACTTC
15 | TRBJ2-5 | TRBD1 | - | TRBV27 | CASSPMTGGIETQYF | TGTGCCAGCAGCCCTATGACAGGGGGGATCGAGACCCAGTACTTC
14 | TRBJ1-1 | TRBD1 | - | TRBV6-1 | CAHRTGVSSLAAFF | TGTGCCCACAGGACAGGAGTCTCCTCATTGGCAGCTTTCTTT
15 | TRBJ2-2 | TRBD2 | once | TRBV20-1 | CSARQRELNTGELFF | TGCAGTGCTAGACAGCGGGAGTTGAACACCGGGGAGCTGTTTTTT
17 | TRBJ2-5 | - | few | TRBV2 | CASSQRRRSRTQETQYF | TGTGCCAGCAGTCAAAGACGGCGGTCTCGTACCCAAGAGACCCAGTACTTC
15 | TRBJ2-2 | TRBD1 | - | TRBV7-6 | CASSSALTGNGALFF | TGTGCCAGCAGCTCAGCCCTGACAGGGAACGGGGCGCTGTTTTTT
15 | TRBJ2-3 | TRBD2 | once | TRBV12-3/TRBV12-4 | CASRPSGGSTDVQYF | TGTGCCAGCAGACCTAGCGGGGGGAGCACAGATGTGCAGTATTTT
12 | TRBJ1-2 | - | - | TRBV3-1 | CASSRYGYGYTF | TGTGCCAGCAGCCGGTACGGCTATGGCTACACCTTC
13 | TRBJ1-2 | - | few | TRBV28 | CASKQQGGCGYTF | TGTGCCAGCAAACAACAGGGAGGATGTGGCTACACCTTC
13 | TRBJ1-4 | TRBD1 | - | TRBV12-3/TRBV12-4 | CASSSDRGEKLFF | TGTGCCAGCAGTTCGGACAGGGGAGAAAAACTGTTTTTT
15 | TRBJ2-5 | - | few | TRBV4-3 | CASSQDRLRKYEQYF | TGCGCCAGCAGCCAAGATAGACTACGAAAATACGAGCAGTATTTC
17 | TRBJ1-4 | - | - | TRBV7-9 | CASSLGGDLTTNEKLFF | TGTGCCAGCAGTTTAGGAGGAGACCTAACAACTAATGAAAAACTGTTTTTT
15 | TRBJ1-5 | - | few | TRBV7-8 | CASSLGTYSNQPQHF | TGTGCCAGCAGCTTAGGGACCTATAGCAATCAGCCCCAGCATTTT
14 | TRBJ2-5 | - | - | TRBV7-9 | CASSTHGGLETQYF | TGTGCCAGCAGCACCCACGGGGGGCTGGAGACCCAGTACTTC
16 | TRBJ2-1 | TRBD2 | - | TRBV20-1 | CGARELAGGSYNEQFF | TGCGGTGCTAGAGAACTAGCGGGGGGATCCTACAATGAGCAGTTCTTC
15 | TRBJ2-3 | - | once | TRBV5-5 | CASSLLVGELDTQYF | TGTGCCAGCAGCTTACTAGTCGGAGAATTAGATACGCAGTATTTT
13 | TRBJ1-1 | - | - | TRBV7-2 | CASSGQSNTEAFF | TGTGCCAGCAGCGGACAGTCGAACACTGAAGCTTTCTTT
12 | TRBJ2-1 | - | - | TRBV7-9 | CASSHTNNEQFF | TGTGCCAGCAGCCACACTAACAATGAGCAGTTCTTC
11 | TRBJ2-4 | - | - | TRBV23-1 | CACIAKNIQYF | TGCGCCTGTATAGCCAAAAACATTCAGTACTTC